What follows are 19 T cell receptor beta chains derived from one specimen sequenced in a study of T and B cells in COVID-19 patients. From blood, roughly 240-550 ng of genomic DNA served as TRB template. Multiplex PCR with BIOMED2 TRB-A/B primer pools amplified TRB rearrangements. TCRdb re-called the multiplex PCR reads through MiXCR, storing one row per CDR3 protein. Among roughly 7,000 distinct CDR3 sequences listed, roughly a third were seen once. Sequencing used blood. The origin of the receptors is a human donor with active COVID-19.

This clonotype is judged medium-sized (0.01 to 0.1%). V gene TRBV19 combines with J gene TRBJ2-3, with no clear D. Germline CDR1 LNHDA, CDR2 SQIVND (reference sequence). The CDR3 runs to 16 residues. V lost 1 base to trimming and J lost 0 bases, with 11 bases between them. CDR3 region: CASSIGFGSSTDTQYF. The CDR3 region has the DNA TGTGCCAGTAGTATAGGCTTTGGCTCGAGCACAGATACGCAGTATTTT.

The rearrangement uses TRBV20-1 and TRBJ2-5, with 8 bases aligning to TRBD2. CDR1 and CDR2 from the germline V gene are DFQATT and SNEGSKA (reference sequence). The CDR3 contains 15 residues. The junction had 8 bases not matched to a gene; V was cut back by 0 bases and J by 5 bases. In DNA, the CDR3 is TGCAGTGCTAGAGATTGGTCGGGGGGGGCGGAGACCCAGTACTTC. Its protein product is CSARDWSGGAETQYF.

This rearrangement joins TRBV11-2 to TRBJ2-7; 10 positions agree with TRBD1. CDR1 and CDR2 (germline): SGHAT, FQNNGV. The CDR3 is 14 amino acids. J gave up 7 bases and V 4 bases, and 7 bases lay outside the gene matches. The CDR3 reads CASSSHRDRGEQYV. The CDR3 DNA follows: TGTGCCAGCAGCTCGCACCGGGACAGGGGAGAGCAGTACGTC.

By share, this clonotype counts as medium-sized (0.01 to 0.1%). This rearrangement joins TRBV6-4 to TRBJ2-2, with D tentatively TRBD1 (6 bases). V was cut by 2 bases and J by 6 bases, with 7 bases left in between. The CDR3 is made up of 13 amino acids. Per germline, CDR1 MRHNA and CDR2 SNTAGT. CDR3 nucleotide sequence: TGTGCCAGCAGTGACGGGGGCGCCGGGGAGCTGTTTTTT. It yields the protein CASSDGGAGELFF.

A few counts support this clonotype. The chain is built from TRBV6-5 and TRBJ2-6; 7 bases agree with TRBD2. The germline V gene has CDR1 MNHEY and CDR2 SVGAGI. The V and J ends lost 5 bases and 1 base, in that order; junction bases with no gene match: 11. This CDR3 comprises 18 residues. CDR3 protein: CASSVQAAGRSGANVLTF. The CDR3 DNA is TGTGCCAGCAGTGTCCAGGCAGCGGGGCGGTCTGGGGCCAACGTCCTGACTTTC.

Relative to its sample, this clonotype is medium-sized. The rearrangement joins TRBV19 to TRBJ2-5, with a tentative D call TRBD2 (6 bases). CDR1 and CDR2 (germline): LNHDA, SQIVND (reference sequence). V gave up 5 bases and J gave up 1 base, with 14 bases separating them. The CDR3 runs to 15 residues. The CDR3 loop reads CASSARTGVQETQYF. Written as DNA, the CDR3 is TGTGCCAGTAGTGCCCGGACGGGAGTCCAAGAGACCCAGTACTTC.

The rearrangement uses TRBV12-3 or TRBV12-4 and TRBJ1-4; D may be TRBD1 (5 bases). Trimming pared 7 bases from V and 6 bases from J, leaving 15 bases between. The CDR3 is 14 amino acids. CDR3 sequence reads: CASTSGTAYEKLFF. The CDR3 DNA follows: TGTGCCAGCACGTCCGGGACGGCATATGAAAAACTGTTTTTT.

This sequence joins TRBV5-4 and TRBJ2-3; maybe TRBD1 (5 bases). Trimming pared 4 bases from V and 2 bases from J, leaving 11 bases between. Germline assignment: CDR1 SGHNT and CDR2 YYREEE (reference sequence). CDR3 length equals 14 residues. The CDR3 protein is CASSPDRNTDTQYF. DNA for the CDR3: TGTGCCAGCAGCCCCGACAGAAACACAGATACGCAGTATTTT.

The chain links TRBV27 to TRBJ1-5; 8 positions agree with TRBD1. Trimming removed 5 bases from V and 1 base from J; junction bases left unmatched: 19. Germline-derived CDR1 and CDR2 are MNHEY and SMNVEV (reference sequence). This CDR3 comprises 20 residues. The CDR3 region is CASSAQTTGTGGRSNQPQHF. CDR3 bases: TGTGCCAGCAGTGCCCAAACTACAGGGACAGGCGGGAGAAGCAATCAGCCCCAGCATTTT.

This clonotype was observed a single time. The chain's CDR3 is CASSDRGYTQYF. The CDR3, as DNA: TGCGCCAGCAGTGACAGGGGATATACGCAGTATTTT. This chain uses TRBV10-1 with TRBJ2-3; D is possibly TRBD1 (6 bases). Germline V gene lookup returns CDR1 WNHNN and CDR2 SYGVQD (reference sequence). The CDR3 is 12 residues long. The V end was cut by 3 bases, the J end by 7 bases, with 8 bases between.

In this sample, this clonotype is medium-sized. As DNA, the CDR3 is TGTGCCAGCAGCCCGGACAGGGGTAACACCGGGGAGCTGTTTTTT. Translated: CASSPDRGNTGELFF. V and J are TRBV5-6 and TRBJ2-2; TRBD1 aligns across 9 bases. Germline CDR1 reads SGHDT; CDR2 reads YYEEEE. The ends lost 4 bases at V and 2 bases at J; junction bases unmatched: 3. The CDR3 loop spans 15 amino acids.

This rearrangement joins TRBV6-6 to TRBJ2-5; D remains unclear. This CDR3 contains 13 residues. Germline values: CDR1 MNHNY, CDR2 SVGAGI (reference sequence). Trimming took off 7 bases at V and 5 bases at J, with 14 bases between the two ends. CDR3 sequence: CASTVGFIETQYF. The CDR3 bases are TGTGCCAGCACCGTGGGGTTTATTGAGACCCAGTACTTC.

This clonotype counts as medium-sized (0.01 to 0.1%). This chain uses TRBV29-1 with TRBJ2-7, with a tentative D call TRBD2 (5 bases). CDR1 is SQVTM, CDR2 ANQGSEA, per germline. The CDR3 runs 13 residues. Trimming shortened V by 2 bases and J by 2 bases, and 10 bases separated the two germline ends. CDR3 protein: CSVEQTTPYEQYF. CDR3 coding DNA: TGCAGCGTTGAACAGACTACTCCCTACGAGCAGTACTTC.

This clonotype qualifies as medium-sized (0.01 to 0.1%). CDR3 coding DNA: TGTGCCAGTAGTACCCAGATTAGCAATCAGCCCCAGCATTTT. Residues: CASSTQISNQPQHF. The V call is TRBV19, the J call TRBJ1-5; D not certain. The germline V gene has CDR1 LNHDA and CDR2 SQIVND (reference sequence). V lost 4 bases and J lost 0, with 7 bases in between. This CDR3 has 14 amino acids.

The chain links TRBV19 to TRBJ1-1; TRBD1 is a possible D gene (5 bases). V was cut by 2 bases and J by 10 bases, with 20 bases left in between. The germline CDR1 and CDR2 sequences are LNHDA and SQIVND (reference sequence). This CDR3 contains 15 residues. CDR3 amino acids: CASSIRGVPLIGAFF. CDR3 in DNA: TGTGCCAGTAGTATAAGGGGAGTCCCCCTGATTGGAGCTTTCTTT.

The gene calls are TRBV7-9 and TRBJ2-5; D not certain. The CDR3 length is 11 residues. Per the germline V gene, CDR1 is SEHNR and CDR2 is FQNEAQ (reference sequence). The V end was cut by 6 bases, the J end by 2 bases, with 4 bases between. The CDR3 reads CASRDQETQYF. In nucleotides, the CDR3 is TGTGCCAGCAGGGATCAAGAGACCCAGTACTTC.

This clonotype was detected a few times. The chain carries TRBV7-2 and TRBJ1-5; D is perhaps TRBD1 (6 bases). This CDR3 is built from 15 residues. V gave up 2 bases and J gave up 2 bases, with 10 bases separating them. Germline V gene sequence: CDR1 SGHTA, CDR2 FQGNSA. The CDR3 region has the DNA TGTGCCAGCAGCTTATTACAGGGCGGCAATCAGCCCCAGCATTTT. Encoded protein: CASSLLQGGNQPQHF. The whole variable domain, remainder taken from reference TRBV7-2 and TRBJ1-5, is GAGVSQSPSNKVTEKGKDVELRCDPISGHTALYWYRQSLGQGLEFLIYFQGNSAPDKSGLPSDRFSAERTGGSVSTLTIQRTQQEDSAVYLCASSLLQGGNQPQHFGDGTRLSIL.

The chain recombines TRBV19 with TRBJ1-2; 8 bases line up with TRBD1. The CDR3 totals 14 residues. Germline assignment: CDR1 LNHDA and CDR2 SQIVND (reference sequence). The V and J ends lost 6 bases and 4 bases, in that order; junction bases with no gene match: 7. The CDR3 nucleotides read TGTGCCAGTAGACCCACGGGACAGGCCTATGGCTACACCTTC. This gives the protein CASRPTGQAYGYTF.

This clonotype is labeled medium-sized. The chain carries TRBV29-1 and TRBJ2-1; weak D call: TRBD2 (6 bases). From germline, CDR1 is SQVTM and CDR2 ANQGSEA. Trimming shortened V by 8 bases and J by 12 bases, and 23 bases separated the two germline ends. This CDR3 contains 13 residues. The CDR3 here is CSPGRLDGSLQFF. The CDR3 nucleotides read TGCAGCCCAGGGAGGCTCGATGGGTCATTGCAGTTCTTC.